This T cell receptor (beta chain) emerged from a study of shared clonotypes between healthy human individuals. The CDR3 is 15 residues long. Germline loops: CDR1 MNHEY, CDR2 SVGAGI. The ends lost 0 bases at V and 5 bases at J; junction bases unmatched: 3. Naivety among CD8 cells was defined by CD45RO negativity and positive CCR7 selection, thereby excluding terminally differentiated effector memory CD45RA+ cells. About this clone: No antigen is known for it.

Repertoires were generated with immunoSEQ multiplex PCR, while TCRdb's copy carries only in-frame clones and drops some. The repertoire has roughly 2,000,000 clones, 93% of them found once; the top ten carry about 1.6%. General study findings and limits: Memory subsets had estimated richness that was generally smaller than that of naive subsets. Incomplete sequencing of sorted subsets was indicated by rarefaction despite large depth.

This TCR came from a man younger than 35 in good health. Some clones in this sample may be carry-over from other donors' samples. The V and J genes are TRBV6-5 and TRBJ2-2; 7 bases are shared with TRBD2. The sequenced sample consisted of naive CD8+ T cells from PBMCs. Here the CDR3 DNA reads TGTGCCAGCAGTTACTCCGCGGGAGAAACCGGGGAGCTGTTTTTT. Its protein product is CASSYSAGETGELFF.